The rows below give T cell receptor beta chains drawn from one sample of a study of blood T cell repertoires in COVID-19. The data were produced by immunoSEQ multiplex PCR, yet TCRdb's version contains in-frame clones alone and is incomplete. Of 200,000 to 250,000 clones listed, about 83% are singletons. Source material: peripheral blood. The receptors were gathered from a man aged 80 or over with acute or convalescent COVID-19. The conserved cysteine and the conserved F or W are not part of the CDR3 here.

TRBJ2-5,10,TRBV6-5,ASHRGPETQY
TRBJ1-5,13,TRBV6-4,AILVPGQGSQPQH
TRBJ2-4,11,TRBV11-3,ASSLRTGDIQY
TRBJ1-6,12,TRBV4-1,ASSQTGLGSPLH
TRBJ2-6,15,TRBV3-1/TRBV3-2,ASSLFFSRSGANVLT
TRBJ1-6,13,TRBV5-1,ASSFRDGLNSPLH
TRBJ2-7,11,TRBV6-6,ASSYSSGDEQY
TRBJ2-7,12,TRBV2,ASSETRSSYEQY
TRBJ2-7,12,TRBV7-2,ASSLPGQGIGQY
TRBJ1-3,16,TRBV4-3,ASSQETGAVSSGNTIY
TRBJ2-5,14,TRBV7-2,ASSLGSGGGQETQY
TRBJ2-3,14,TRBV7-5,ARSSRRDRQVDTQY
TRBJ1-3,12,TRBV9,ASSVGSSGNTIY
TRBJ1-1,13,TRBV5-4,ASSFRTPAYTEAF
TRBJ1-2,10,TRBV12-3/TRBV12-4,ASSLGAFGYT
TRBJ2-3,12,TRBV9,ASSVDPSTDTQY
TRBJ2-2,12,TRBV25-1,ASSRGLDTGELF
TRBJ1-4,9,TRBV29-1,SGALPGKLF
TRBJ2-1,13,TRBV5-1,ASRTSGSDYNEQF
TRBJ1-1,12,TRBV7-2,ASRLETGGTEAF
TRBJ2-2,16,TRBV18,ASSPPVGSSSNTGELF
TRBJ1-5,11,TRBV7-3,ASSYRVGQPQH
TRBJ1-1,12,TRBV10-3,AISESKTGSEAF